This T cell receptor beta chain was sequenced during a study of blood T cell repertoires in COVID-19. Across the study: The United States, Italy and Spain were the sources of the acute and convalescent COVID-19 samples.

The germline V gene encodes CDR1 SQVTM and CDR2 ANQGSEA. The CDR3 has 14 residues. V was pared by 6 bases and J by 7 bases, with 19 bases between. Source study methods: Cell counts per sample came from amplifying reference gene primers. Clones were read by immunoSEQ multiplex PCR, and TCRdb kept only the in-frame ones, dropping some. V and J calls and clone size follow that table, whereas D and trimming were derived from the DNA. The data hold around 200,000 clones, with around nine tenths observed a single time. The rearrangement uses TRBV29-1 and TRBJ2-1, with a tentative D call TRBD2 (6 bases). Sequencing was carried out using peripheral blood. The TCR originated in a woman aged 18-30 years who had recovered from COVID-19. The CDR3 loop is CSVDPGLRSNEQFF. CDR3 sequence (DNA): TGCAGCGTCGATCCGGGACTGAGGAGTAATGAGCAGTTCTTC.